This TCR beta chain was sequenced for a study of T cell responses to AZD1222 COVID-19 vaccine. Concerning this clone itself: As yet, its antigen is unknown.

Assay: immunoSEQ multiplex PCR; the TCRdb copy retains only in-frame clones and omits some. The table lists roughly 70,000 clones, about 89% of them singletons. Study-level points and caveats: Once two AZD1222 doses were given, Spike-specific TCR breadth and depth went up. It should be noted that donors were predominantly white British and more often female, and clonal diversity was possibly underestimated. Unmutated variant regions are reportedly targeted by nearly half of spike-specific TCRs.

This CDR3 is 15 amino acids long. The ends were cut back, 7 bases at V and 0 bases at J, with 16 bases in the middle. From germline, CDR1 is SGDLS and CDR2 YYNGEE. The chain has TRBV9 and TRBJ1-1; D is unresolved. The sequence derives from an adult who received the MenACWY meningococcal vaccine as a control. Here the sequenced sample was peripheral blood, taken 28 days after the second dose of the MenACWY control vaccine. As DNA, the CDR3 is TGTGCCAGCTCCATAACCGGGTCCTTGAACACTGAAGCTTTCTTT. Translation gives CASSITGSLNTEAFF. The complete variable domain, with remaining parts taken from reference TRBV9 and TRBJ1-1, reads DSGVTQTPKHLITATGQRVTLRCSPRSGDLSVYWYQQSLDQGLQFLIQYYNGEERAKGNILERFSAQQFPDLHSELNLSSLELGDSALYFCASSITGSLNTEAFFGQGTRLTVV.